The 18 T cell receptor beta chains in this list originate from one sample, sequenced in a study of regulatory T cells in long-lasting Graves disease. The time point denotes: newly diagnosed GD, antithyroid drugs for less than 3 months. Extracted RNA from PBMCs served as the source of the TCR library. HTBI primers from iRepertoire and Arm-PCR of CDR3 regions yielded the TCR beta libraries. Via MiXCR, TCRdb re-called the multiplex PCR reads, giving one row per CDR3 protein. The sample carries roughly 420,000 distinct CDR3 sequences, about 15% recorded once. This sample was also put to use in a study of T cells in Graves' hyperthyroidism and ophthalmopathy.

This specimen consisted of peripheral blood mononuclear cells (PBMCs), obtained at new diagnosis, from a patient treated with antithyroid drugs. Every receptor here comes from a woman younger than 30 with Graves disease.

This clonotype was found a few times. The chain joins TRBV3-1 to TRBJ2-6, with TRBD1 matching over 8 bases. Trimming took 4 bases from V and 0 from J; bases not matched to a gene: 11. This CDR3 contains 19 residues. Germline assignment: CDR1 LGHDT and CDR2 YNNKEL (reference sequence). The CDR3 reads CASSPHLGQGVSGANVLTF. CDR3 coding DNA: TGTGCCAGCAGCCCCCATCTTGGACAGGGTGTCTCTGGGGCCAACGTCCTGACTTTC.

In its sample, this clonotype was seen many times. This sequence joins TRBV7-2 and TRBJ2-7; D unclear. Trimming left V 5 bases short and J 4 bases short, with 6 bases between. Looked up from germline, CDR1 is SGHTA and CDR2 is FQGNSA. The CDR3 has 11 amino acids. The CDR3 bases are TGTGCCAGCAGCCATAAGTACGAGCAGTACTTC. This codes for CASSHKYEQYF.

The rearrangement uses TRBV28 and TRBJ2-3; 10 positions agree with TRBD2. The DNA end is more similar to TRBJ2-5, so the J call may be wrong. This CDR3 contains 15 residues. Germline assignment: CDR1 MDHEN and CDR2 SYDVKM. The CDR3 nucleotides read TGTGCCAGCAGCACCCTAGCGGGAGAGGTAGAGACCCAGTACTTC. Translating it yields CASSTLAGEVETQYF.

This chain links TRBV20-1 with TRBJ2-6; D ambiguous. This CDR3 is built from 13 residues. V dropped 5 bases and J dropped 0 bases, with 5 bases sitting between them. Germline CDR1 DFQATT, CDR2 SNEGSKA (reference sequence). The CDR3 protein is CSASTSGANVLTF. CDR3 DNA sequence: TGCAGTGCTTCAACCTCTGGGGCCAACGTCCTGACTTTC.

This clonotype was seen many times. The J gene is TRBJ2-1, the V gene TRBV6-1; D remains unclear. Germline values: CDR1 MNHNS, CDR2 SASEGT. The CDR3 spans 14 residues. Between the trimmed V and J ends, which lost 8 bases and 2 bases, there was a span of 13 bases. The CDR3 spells CASVRQAAYNEQFF. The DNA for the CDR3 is TGTGCCAGCGTCCGGCAGGCTGCCTACAATGAGCAGTTCTTC.

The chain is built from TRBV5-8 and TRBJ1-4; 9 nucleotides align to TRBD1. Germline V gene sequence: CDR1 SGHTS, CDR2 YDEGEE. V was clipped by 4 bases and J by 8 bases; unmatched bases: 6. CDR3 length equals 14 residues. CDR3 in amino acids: CASSPDRGEEKLFF. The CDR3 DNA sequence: TGTGCCAGCAGCCCGGACAGGGGCGAAGAAAAACTGTTTTTT.

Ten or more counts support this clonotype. The CDR3 loop is CASSASGSPGEQYF. CDR3 sequence (DNA): TGTGCCAGCAGTGCTAGCGGGAGCCCAGGGGAGCAGTACTTC. The chain joins TRBV12-3 or TRBV12-4 to TRBJ2-7; 10 bases are shared with TRBD2. The V and J ends lost 5 bases and 7 bases, in that order; junction bases with no gene match: 8. This CDR3 spans 14 amino acids.

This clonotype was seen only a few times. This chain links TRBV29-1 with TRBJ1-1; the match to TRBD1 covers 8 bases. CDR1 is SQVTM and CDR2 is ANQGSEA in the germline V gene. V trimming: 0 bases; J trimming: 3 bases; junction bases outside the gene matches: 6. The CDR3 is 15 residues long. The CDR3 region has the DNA TGCAGCGTTGAAGATCTTGGACAGGGTCACACTGAAGCTTTCTTT. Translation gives CSVEDLGQGHTEAFF.

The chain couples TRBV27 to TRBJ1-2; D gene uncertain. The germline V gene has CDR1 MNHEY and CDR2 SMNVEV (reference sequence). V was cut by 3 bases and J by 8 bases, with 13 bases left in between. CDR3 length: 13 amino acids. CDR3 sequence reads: CASSFIEGEGYTF. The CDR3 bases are TGTGCCAGCAGTTTTATCGAGGGAGAAGGCTACACCTTC.

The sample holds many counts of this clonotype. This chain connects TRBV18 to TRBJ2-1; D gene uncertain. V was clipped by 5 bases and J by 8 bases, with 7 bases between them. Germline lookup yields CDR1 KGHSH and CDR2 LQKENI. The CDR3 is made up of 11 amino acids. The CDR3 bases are TGTGCCAGCTCAGCGAGCGATGAGCAGTTCTTC. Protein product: CASSASDEQFF.

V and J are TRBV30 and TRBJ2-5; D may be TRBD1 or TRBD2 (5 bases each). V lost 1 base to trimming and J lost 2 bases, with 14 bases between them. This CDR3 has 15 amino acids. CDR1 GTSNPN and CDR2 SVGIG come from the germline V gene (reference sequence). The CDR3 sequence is CAWSEVRDPQETQYF. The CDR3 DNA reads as TGTGCCTGGAGTGAGGTCCGGGACCCACAAGAGACCCAGTACTTC.

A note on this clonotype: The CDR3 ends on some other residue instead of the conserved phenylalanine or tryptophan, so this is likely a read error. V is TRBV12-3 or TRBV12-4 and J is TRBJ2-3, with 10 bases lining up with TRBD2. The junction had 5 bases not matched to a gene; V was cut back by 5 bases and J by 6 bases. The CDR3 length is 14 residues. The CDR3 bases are TGTGCCAGCAGTGCATCTAGCGGGAGTGATACGCAGTATTCT. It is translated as CASSASSGSDTQYS.

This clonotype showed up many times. CDR3 nucleotides: TGTGCCAGCAGTTCACCGGGACTCACGAGGGGTGAGCAGTTCTTC. Amino acids: CASSSPGLTRGEQFF. The chain employs TRBV28 and TRBJ2-1; D possibly corresponds to TRBD2 (6 bases). The CDR3 has 15 amino acids. Germline V CDR1 and CDR2: MDHEN, SYDVKM. V lost 4 bases and J lost 9, with 19 bases in between. Complete variable domain (other parts from reference TRBV28 and TRBJ2-1): DVKVTQSSRYLVKRTGEKVFLECVQDMDHENMFWYRQDPGLGLRLIYFSYDVKMKEKGDIPEGYSVSREKKERFSLILESASTNQTSMYLCASSSPGLTRGEQFFGPGTRLTVL.

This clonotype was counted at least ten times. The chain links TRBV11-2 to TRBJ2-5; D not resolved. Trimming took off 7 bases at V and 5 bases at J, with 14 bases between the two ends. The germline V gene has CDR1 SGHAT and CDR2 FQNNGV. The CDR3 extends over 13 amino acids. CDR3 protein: CASNFNSGETQYF. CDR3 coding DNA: TGTGCCAGCAACTTCAATAGTGGGGAGACCCAGTACTTC.

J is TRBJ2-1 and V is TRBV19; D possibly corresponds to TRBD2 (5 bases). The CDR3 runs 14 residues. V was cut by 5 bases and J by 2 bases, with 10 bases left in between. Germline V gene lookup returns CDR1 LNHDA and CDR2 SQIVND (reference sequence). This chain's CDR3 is CASSPPGTYNEQFF. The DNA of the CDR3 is TGTGCCAGTAGTCCCCCGGGAACCTACAATGAGCAGTTCTTC.

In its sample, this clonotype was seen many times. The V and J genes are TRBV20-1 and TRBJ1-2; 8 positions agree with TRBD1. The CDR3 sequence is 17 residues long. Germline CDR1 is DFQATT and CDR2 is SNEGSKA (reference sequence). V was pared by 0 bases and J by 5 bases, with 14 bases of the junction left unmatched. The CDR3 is CSARDRAGGLTKYGYTF. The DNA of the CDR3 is TGCAGTGCTAGAGATCGGGCAGGGGGCCTGACAAAATATGGCTACACCTTC.

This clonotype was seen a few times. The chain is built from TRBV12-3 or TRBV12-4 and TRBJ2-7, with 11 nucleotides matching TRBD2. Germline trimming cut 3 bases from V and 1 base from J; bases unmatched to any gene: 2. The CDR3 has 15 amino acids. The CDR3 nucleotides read TGTGCCAGCAGTTTTAGACTAGCGGGGTCCTACGAGCAGTACTTC. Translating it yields CASSFRLAGSYEQYF.

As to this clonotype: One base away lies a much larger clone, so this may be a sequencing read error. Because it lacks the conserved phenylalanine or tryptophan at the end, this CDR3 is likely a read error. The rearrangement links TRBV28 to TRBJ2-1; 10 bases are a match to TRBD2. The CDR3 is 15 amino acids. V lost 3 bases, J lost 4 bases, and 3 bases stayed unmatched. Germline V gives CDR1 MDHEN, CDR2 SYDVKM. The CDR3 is CASSLSSGSYNEQFL. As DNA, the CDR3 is TGTGCCAGCAGTTTGTCTAGCGGGAGTTACAATGAGCAGTTCCTC.